These 18 T cell receptor beta chains came from one sample sequenced in a study of T cells in tuberculosis (dated by TCRdb to about 2018). Library creation used the immunoSEQ multiplex PCR assay. TCRdb took over this immuneACCESS table, retaining in-frame rearrangements with V and J assigned. Such tables are incomplete; in checked studies, under half of the missing clones stem from an unresolved V gene, and the remainder is unexplained. This sample lists under 40,000 clones; over 90% were detected once. The top ten constitute 5.5% to 8% of the sample. Sequencing used PBMCs. These receptors came from a donor between 10 and 35 years old with latent tuberculosis or without tuberculosis infection.

V and J are TRBV12-5 and TRBJ1-2; 7 positions match TRBD1. The CDR3 length is 19 residues. V lost 6 bases to trimming and J lost 0 bases; unmatched junction nucleotides: 19. Germline V CDR1 and CDR2: LGHNT, FRNRAP. The CDR3 region has the DNA TGTGCTAGTGGCCCCCAGAAAAGACAGGGACGACCCTCTAACTATGGCTACACCTTC. Residues: CASGPQKRQGRPSNYGYTF.

Only a few counts were recorded for this clone. The chain carries TRBV7-6 and TRBJ1-5; possibly TRBD1 for D (6 bases). Germline V CDR1 and CDR2: SGHVS, FNYEAQ. The CDR3 has 15 amino acids. Trimming stripped 5 bases from V and 5 bases from J, with 16 bases between. As DNA, the CDR3 is TGTGCCAGCAGCCCACGGGCGGGGGGCGATCAGCCCCAGCATTTT. It specifies CASSPRAGGDQPQHF.

V is TRBV15 and J is TRBJ2-1, with D perhaps matching TRBD1 (6 bases). The CDR3 has 16 residues. V was clipped by 0 bases and J by 7 bases, with 16 bases between them. Per the germline V gene, CDR1 is LNHNV and CDR2 is YYDKDF (reference sequence). The CDR3: CATSRDRQGWRNEQFF. CDR3 DNA: TGTGCCACCAGCAGAGATCGGCAGGGGTGGCGTAATGAGCAGTTCTTC. Filled out from reference TRBV15 and TRBJ2-1, the complete variable domain reads DAMVIQNPRYQVTQFGKPVTLSCSQTLNHNVMYWYQQKSSQAPKLLFHYYDKDFNNEADTPDNFQSRRPNTSFCFLDIRSPGLGDTAMYLCATSRDRQGWRNEQFFGPGTRLTVL.

The table lists this clone with a count of one. This rearrangement joins TRBV6-4 to TRBJ2-3, with 9 positions matching TRBD2. Germline V gene sequence: CDR1 MRHNA, CDR2 SNTAGT. Trimming at V came to 2 bases and at J to 6 bases, leaving 6 bases not matched to a gene. The CDR3 consists of 15 residues. CDR3 loop: CASSDVAGVQDTQYF. CDR3 DNA: TGTGCCAGCAGTGACGTAGCGGGGGTTCAGGATACGCAGTATTTT.

The chain employs TRBV7-2 and TRBJ1-1; D might be TRBD1 (6 bases). Germline V gives CDR1 SGHTA, CDR2 FQGNSA. V was trimmed by 5 bases and J by 6 bases, leaving 13 bases between them. The CDR3 sequence is 13 residues long. The CDR3 nucleotides read TGTGCCAGCAGCGTAACAGGGATATCTGAAGCTTTCTTT. Translated, it gives CASSVTGISEAFF. The full variable domain, with the rest looked up from reference TRBV7-2 and TRBJ1-1, is GAGVSQSPSNKVTEKGKDVELRCDPISGHTALYWYRQSLGQGLEFLIYFQGNSAPDKSGLPSDRFSAERTGGSVSTLTIQRTQQEDSAVYLCASSVTGISEAFFGQGTRLTVV.

The chain joins TRBV5-8 to TRBJ1-2, with 9 bases aligning to TRBD1. Germline trimming cut 4 bases from V and 4 bases from J; bases unmatched to any gene: 5. Per germline, CDR1 SGHTS and CDR2 YDEGEE. This CDR3 has 14 residues. The DNA of the CDR3 is TGTGCCAGCAGCCCTGGGACAGGGAGCTATGGCTACACCTTC. Translated, it gives CASSPGTGSYGYTF. Variable domain in full (rest from reference TRBV5-8 and TRBJ1-2): EAGVTQSPTHLIKTRGQQATLRCSPISGHTSVYWYQQALGLGLQFLLWYDEGEERNRGNFPPRFSGRQFPNYSSELNVNALELEDSALYLCASSPGTGSYGYTFGSGTRLTVV.

J is TRBJ1-1 and V is TRBV9; D uncertain. The CDR3 length is 17 residues. Germline-derived CDR1 and CDR2 are SGDLS and YYNGEE. Trimming removed 3 bases at V and 4 bases at J, with 22 bases between. In DNA, the CDR3 is TGTGCCAGCAGCGGACAAGACGCCGGGAAAGATACCACTGAAGCTTTCTTT. Translation gives CASSGQDAGKDTTEAFF.

V is TRBV6-1 and J is TRBJ2-1; unclear D gene. Germline loops: CDR1 MNHNS, CDR2 SASEGT. V was shortened by 2 bases and J by 5 bases, with 4 bases between the two germline ends. The CDR3 sequence is 12 residues long. The CDR3 coding sequence is TGTGCCAGCAGTGAACTACACAATGAGCAGTTCTTC. Encoded protein: CASSELHNEQFF.

This chain uses TRBV4-1 with TRBJ1-4, with TRBD1 matching 8 bases. The CDR3 covers 17 residues. Germline CDR1 reads MGHRA; CDR2 reads YSYEKL. The ends lost 4 bases at V and 6 bases at J; junction bases unmatched: 13. DNA of the CDR3: TGCGCCAGCAGCCGCCCGACCCAGGGGGCAAAGGATGAAAAACTGTTTTTT. Translation: CASSRPTQGAKDEKLFF.

The chain is built from TRBV5-1 and TRBJ2-7; 7 positions match TRBD1. The J segment lost 3 bases and the V segment lost 2 bases, leaving 2 bases of the junction unmatched. CDR3 length equals 13 residues. Germline V gives CDR1 SGHRS, CDR2 YFSETQ. The chain's CDR3 is CASSFGTDYEQYF. The DNA of the CDR3 is TGCGCCAGCAGCTTCGGGACAGACTACGAGCAGTACTTC.

The chain uses TRBV30 and TRBJ2-3, with 9 bases aligning to TRBD2. Germline V CDR1 and CDR2: GTSNPN, SVGIG (reference sequence). The CDR3 contains 15 residues. V lost 1 base and J lost 2; bases outside the gene matches: 4. The CDR3 nucleotides are TGTGCCTGGAGTGCCAGCGGGGGGAACACAGATACGCAGTATTTT. This gives the protein CAWSASGGNTDTQYF.

Regarding this clone: The junction does not match germline at one end; this may be a read error. This chain connects TRBV27 to TRBJ1-1, with TRBD1 as a possible D gene (6 bases). Germline CDR1 reads MNHEY; CDR2 reads SMNVEV (reference sequence). This CDR3 has 15 residues. CDR3 nucleotides: TGTGCCAGCAGTTCCGCCTCAACAGGGAACGCTGAAGCTTTCTTT. Protein product: CASSSASTGNAEAFF.

The gene calls are TRBV9 and TRBJ1-5; the D gene is possibly TRBD1 (6 bases). Deletions cut 4 bases from V and 6 bases from J, with 20 bases between. Germline V gene sequence: CDR1 SGDLS, CDR2 YYNGEE. The CDR3 has 16 amino acids. CDR3 bases: TGTGCCAGCAGCTTAGGCGGGGGGGCGCAGGGTCAGCCCCAGCATTTT. Its translation is CASSLGGGAQGQPQHF.

The CDR3 sequence is CASSYSREQFF. CDR3 DNA: TGTGCCAGCAGTTACTCGAGAGAGCAGTTCTTC. V and J are TRBV6-5 and TRBJ2-1; no definite D call. The germline V gene has CDR1 MNHEY and CDR2 SVGAGI. V was pared by 0 bases and J by 10 bases, with 4 bases between. This CDR3 comprises 11 residues.

There are a few counts of this clone. The chain joins TRBV6-1 to TRBJ1-6; 8 nucleotides agree with TRBD1. The CDR3 is 15 residues long. The V gene end was trimmed by 2 bases and the J gene end by 5 bases; junction bases not matched to a gene: 2. Germline CDR1 is MNHNS and CDR2 is SASEGT. For the CDR3, the DNA is TGTGCCAGCAGTGAATTGGGACAGGATAATTCACCCCTCCACTTT. This gives the protein CASSELGQDNSPLHF.

The chain joins TRBV5-1 to TRBJ2-1; D may be TRBD1 (5 bases). Germline-derived CDR1 and CDR2 are SGHRS and YFSETQ. V lost 4 bases, J lost 6 bases, and 11 bases lay in between. This CDR3 spans 13 amino acids. CDR3 residues: CASSPADTNEQFF. CDR3 bases: TGCGCCAGCAGCCCGGCGGACACCAATGAGCAGTTCTTC.

The rearrangement links TRBV7-2 to TRBJ1-3; the D is unclear. CDR1 SGHTA and CDR2 FQGNSA come from the germline V gene. V was trimmed by 1 base and J by 4 bases, leaving 11 bases between them. The CDR3 contains 15 residues. As DNA, the CDR3 is TGTGCCAGCAGCTTAGGGGCGATGATGGGAAACACCATATATTTT. This codes for CASSLGAMMGNTIYF.

This clone appeared once. This chain uses TRBV4-3 with TRBJ1-3; D uncertain. The CDR3 consists of 14 residues. Germline CDR1 LGHNA, CDR2 YSLEER. V was trimmed by 0 bases and J by 2 bases, leaving 5 bases between them. The CDR3 sequence is CASSQDNTGNTIYF. The CDR3 DNA reads as TGCGCCAGCAGCCAAGATAACACTGGAAACACCATATATTTT.